This T cell receptor beta chain originates from a study of T cell repertoires in cytomegalovirus infection. Regarding the study as a whole: In two of eight donors, the top clonotype was HLA-C-restricted CMV-specific.

This clonotype was detected only a few times. Its target is unknown. TCRdb itself ran the reads through MiXCR, one entry per CDR3 protein. There are approximately 590,000 distinct CDR3 sequences in the sample; 40% occur only once, and 48% lies in the top ten. CDR1 and CDR2 (germline): SGHVS, FNYEAQ. The CDR3 consists of 15 residues. With V trimmed by 1 base and J by 6 bases, 8 bases remained unmatched. The TCR was taken from a human donor in good health (CMV status not recorded). Some clones in this sample may be carry-over from other donors' samples. This chain uses TRBV7-6 with TRBJ2-7; TRBD2 matches at 8 bases. Sequences were derived from cultured PBMCs, sampled from culture after CMV antigen stimulation. The CDR3 sequence is CASSLGGSGTVEQYF. The CDR3 coding sequence is TGTGCCAGCAGCTTAGGAGGTAGCGGGACTGTCGAGCAGTACTTC.